This entry describes one T cell receptor beta chain. Its antigen is as yet unknown. The data originate from a study of T cell responses to AZD1222 COVID-19 vaccine. Notes on the study in general: Vaccine-related CD4 TCRs covered spike, predominating at 160-218 and 743-854.

Profiled with immunoSEQ multiplex PCR; TCRdb holds only in-frame clones, not every one. Altogether around 130,000 clones are present, about 90% being singletons, with the ten largest covering roughly 7.1%. Per the germline V gene, CDR1 is DFQATT and CDR2 is SNEGSKA (reference sequence). This CDR3 comprises 15 residues. Losses at the gene ends were 3 bases for V and 0 bases for J; bases not matched to a gene: 6. V is TRBV20-1 and J is TRBJ2-7, with 9 bases aligning to TRBD2. Specimen: peripheral blood, collected 28 days after the second dose of the MenACWY control vaccine. The source is an adult who received the MenACWY meningococcal vaccine as a control. CDR3 in amino acids: CSASPLAGSSYEQYF. The CDR3 region has the DNA TGCAGTGCTAGTCCCCTAGCGGGGAGCTCCTACGAGCAGTACTTC.